The sequence of this TCR beta chain was determined in a study of blood T cell repertoires in COVID-19 (TCRdb year 2020). Context from the whole study: Samples from collaborators originated in the United States, Italy and Spain and spanned both the acute and convalescent phases of COVID-19. The prospective study material was composed of cDNA or gDNA derived from T cells, B-cell-depleted T cells, or PBMCs. Subjects who had been exposed to COVID-19, were actively infected with it, or had recovered from it provided the deeply sampled blood TCRbeta repertoires that made up the dataset. The repertoires were released in a freely available public database meant as a resource for research on the immune response to SARS-CoV-2. The samples were drawn from the first 160 participants of the ongoing ImmuneRACE study and from some 1,300 subjects provided by 6 global collaborators. A de-identified subject ID, COVID-19 status, age in years and sex were almost always included in the sample metadata. Where available, HLA class I and class II types were obtained from metadata supplied by the sample provider rather than from assay-based typing.

Paper-wide results and their limitations: How much clinical and demographic metadata was included differed by source and by participant, and the metadata was provided uncurated.

TCRbeta CDR3 regions were amplified from genomic DNA by means of the immunoSEQ Assay, a bias-controlled multiplex PCR. Per the source publication's procedure: Nucleated cell counts per sample were estimated from amplification of reference gene primers within the assay. To quantify the absolute abundance of each unique TCRbeta CDR3 rearrangement, sequence reads were collapsed and filtered. For each sample, productive Simpson clonality was calculated by taking the square root of Simpson's diversity index across productive rearrangements. TCRdb took over this immuneACCESS table, retaining in-frame rearrangements with V and J assigned. Such tables are incomplete; in checked studies, under half of the missing clones stem from an unresolved V gene, and the remainder is unexplained. Clone size and the V and J calls come from that table; the DNA yielded D and trimming. Recorded for this sample are 150,000 to 200,000 clones; roughly 80% of them occurred a single time. Less than 15% of the sample goes to the ten largest clones.

A remark on this clone: The antigen this receptor binds is unknown. Base quality data are lacking; no much larger clone is found one base away.

The CDR3 sequence holds 14 residues, the cysteine and phenylalanine included. Solely the CDR3 DNA is kept, with 42 bases framed from the first base. Per the germline V gene (reference sequence), MNHNY is the CDR1 and SVGAGI is the CDR2. V lost 2 bases and J lost 5 bases; the stretch between them is 13 bases long. In Seattle, one collaborating source enrolled patients while the infection was active and tracked those patients longitudinally over the course of disease. Collaborating institutions collected whole blood in K2EDTA tubes following their own protocols. For TCRbeta analysis, collaborators shipped samples in one of three forms: frozen whole blood, isolated PBMCs, or DNA extracted from either of those sample types.

The rearrangement joined TRBV6-6 to TRBJ2-7; no D gene call is confident. Sequencing used peripheral blood. The TCR was taken from an elderly woman with COVID-19, enrolled during active disease. Here is the DNA: TGTGCCAGCAGTTACGGCCCCACCTTGGACGAGCAGTACTTC. Translated, it gives CASSYGPTLDEQYF.